This TCR beta chain was found in a study of cytomegalovirus exposure and HLA in healthy donors. Study summary: In an early release, HLA-typed donors contributed 90 million or so unique TCR sequences.

Vbeta (60) and Jbeta (13) primers were used in the PCR. Generated by immunoSEQ multiplex PCR, the TCRdb table keeps only in-frame clones and is missing some. The sample has 35,000 to 40,000 clones, over 40% seen once; the top ten hold 6.2%. This clone was recorded a few times. The target antigen is unknown. Study observations and caveats: A missense DCLRE1C variant was associated with V- and J-gene trimming of TCR beta chains in a later analysis, and an independent cohort replicated the association. In presence/absence analyses, roughly uniform sequencing depth across donors was assumed.

Germline V lookup: CDR1 SGHRS, CDR2 YFSETQ. V trimming: 3 bases; J trimming: 3 bases; junction bases outside the gene matches: 8. This CDR3 contains 16 residues. J is TRBJ1-2 and V is TRBV5-1, with 10 bases aligning to TRBD1. The specimen sequenced was PBMCs. This receptor was taken from a woman aged 40 to 49 in good health and CMV-seropositive. The DNA for the CDR3 is TGCGCCAGCAGCTACCAACCGGGACAGGGGCACTATGGCTACACCTTC. Translated, it gives CASSYQPGQGHYGYTF.